Listed here is a single T cell receptor beta chain. An end of the junction differs from the germline gene, which may be a read error. Original analysis: Researchers report that nucleated cell counts were estimated from reference gene primer amplification. Method: immunoSEQ multiplex PCR; TCRdb's copy keeps in-frame clones and lacks some. That table gives V, J and clone size, and the DNA gave D and trimming. Altogether about 200,000 clones are present, 86% being singletons, with the ten largest covering 4.4%. CDR3 size: 16 residues. Germline loops: CDR1 MGHRA, CDR2 YSYEKL. The data belong to a study of blood T cell repertoires in COVID-19. Across the whole study: Acute and convalescent COVID-19 samples came from the United States, Italy and Spain. PBMCs, B-cell-depleted T cells, or T cells provided the cDNA or gDNA that made up the material.

The chain combines TRBV4-1 with TRBJ2-2; 8 bases line up with TRBD2. This TCR came from a man aged 50 or older with acute or convalescent COVID-19. Sequencing was performed on peripheral blood. CDR3 nucleotides: TGCGCCCGCAGCCACGGGGGGGGGCTGAACACCGGGGAGCTGTTTTTT. It codes for CARSHGGGLNTGELFF.